The 21 T cell receptor beta chains presented below share a single source sample, sequenced in a study of blood T cell repertoires in COVID-19. Using immunoSEQ multiplex PCR, the repertoire was profiled, and TCRdb retains in-frame clones only, with some absent. The repertoire has fewer than 90,000 clones, about 80% of them found once; the top ten carry over 40%. The sequenced sample consisted of peripheral blood. The receptors derive from a human donor in a cohort sampled during active COVID-19.

This chain connects TRBV27 to TRBJ1-6; D uncertain. Germline V gene data show CDR1 as MNHEY and CDR2 as SMNVEV (reference sequence). V was clipped by 6 bases and J by 5 bases, with 17 bases between them. The CDR3 extends over 16 amino acids. CDR3 loop: CASSPRGPVDNSPLHF. CDR3 nucleotides: TGTGCCAGCAGCCCCCGGGGTCCCGTGGATAATTCACCCCTCCACTTT.

The chain has TRBV7-8 and TRBJ2-1, with 12 positions matching TRBD2. CDR3 length equals 16 residues. After removal of 4 bases from V and 4 bases from J, the junction contained 5 bases not matched to a gene. Germline V gene sequence: CDR1 SGHVS, CDR2 FQNEAQ. This CDR3 is CASSSRTSGMYNEQFF. DNA of the CDR3: TGTGCCAGCAGCTCCCGGACTAGCGGGATGTACAATGAGCAGTTCTTC.

The chain employs TRBV6-2 or TRBV6-3 and TRBJ2-1, with D perhaps matching TRBD1 (6 bases). Deletions cut 4 bases from V and 3 bases from J, with 13 bases between. The CDR3 covers 15 residues. The germline gives CDR1 MNHEY, CDR2 SVGEGT. CDR3 region: CASSLHRERYNEQFF. The CDR3 DNA sequence: TGTGCCAGCAGTTTACACAGGGAACGCTACAATGAGCAGTTCTTC.

The chain carries TRBV9 and TRBJ2-1, with a weak D call TRBD1 (6 bases). V was trimmed by 3 bases and J by 8 bases, leaving 21 bases between them. CDR3 length: 16 amino acids. Looked up from germline, CDR1 is SGDLS and CDR2 is YYNGEE. The CDR3 DNA sequence: TGTGCCAGCAGCGCCACTTCGGGACACCTCAGCTATGAGCAGTTCTTC. It specifies CASSATSGHLSYEQFF.

The gene calls are TRBV6-5 and TRBJ1-5; 10 bases map to TRBD1. Looked up from germline, CDR1 is MNHEY and CDR2 is SVGAGI. Trimming at V came to 6 bases and at J to 1 base, leaving 3 bases not matched to a gene. This CDR3 is 15 amino acids long. The CDR3 here is CASSRDRGSNQPQHF. The CDR3 DNA reads as TGTGCCAGCAGCCGGGACAGGGGAAGCAATCAGCCCCAGCATTTT.

CDR3 nucleotides: TGTGCCAGCTCACCCCAGCTGCGGGAGCAGTTCTTC. Its translation: CASSPQLREQFF. V and J are TRBV18 and TRBJ2-1, with D unclear. Trimming pared 3 bases from V and 10 bases from J, leaving 10 bases between. Germline V gene sequence: CDR1 KGHSH, CDR2 LQKENI. The CDR3 covers 12 residues.

The J gene is TRBJ2-5, the V gene TRBV11-2; tentative D call: TRBD2 (6 bases). Germline CDR1 is SGHAT and CDR2 is FQNNGV. V was cut by 5 bases and J by 5 bases, with 9 bases left in between. The CDR3 is 12 amino acids. Here the CDR3 DNA reads TGTGCCAGCAGCCGTCGGGGGGAGACCCAGTACTTC. It yields the protein CASSRRGETQYF.

The gene calls are TRBV4-3 and TRBJ1-5; D perhaps matches TRBD1 (6 bases). The germline CDR1 and CDR2 sequences are LGHNA and YSLEER. The V gene lost 0 bases and the J gene lost 6 bases, with 12 bases spanning the gap. The CDR3 has 15 amino acids. CDR3 loop: CASSQDWGLGQPQHF. The CDR3 DNA follows: TGCGCCAGCAGCCAAGATTGGGGGCTTGGTCAGCCCCAGCATTTT.

About this clone: Within the sample, other DNA sequences also encode this same CDR3. V and J are TRBV19 and TRBJ1-1; maybe TRBD1 (5 bases). The CDR3 length is 14 residues. Deletions cut 1 base from V and 1 base from J, with 7 bases between. Germline V gives CDR1 LNHDA, CDR2 SQIVND (reference sequence). The CDR3 region is CASSIGGQNTEAFF. CDR3 DNA sequence: TGTGCCAGTAGTATAGGTGGACAGAACACTGAAGCTTTCTTT. The full variable domain, in which reference TRBV19 and TRBJ1-1 provide the parts outside the CDR3, is DGGITQSPKYLFRKEGQNVTLSCEQNLNHDAMYWYRQDPGQGLRLIYYSQIVNDFQKGDIAEGYSVSREKKESFPLTVTSAQKNPTAFYLCASSIGGQNTEAFFGQGTRLTVV.

This chain joins TRBV5-4 and TRBJ1-1, with 12 bases aligning to TRBD1. The CDR3 runs 17 residues. The V gene end was trimmed by 4 bases and the J gene end by 9 bases; junction bases not matched to a gene: 16. Germline loops: CDR1 SGHNT, CDR2 YYREEE (reference sequence). Here the CDR3 reads CASSHFPGQGATGKAFF. The CDR3 DNA reads as TGTGCCAGCAGCCATTTTCCGGGACAGGGGGCAACAGGGAAAGCTTTCTTT.

The rearrangement uses TRBV7-2 and TRBJ2-5; 7 positions match TRBD1. Germline CDR1 is SGHTA and CDR2 is FQGNSA. CDR3 size: 14 residues. V lost 4 bases to trimming and J lost 3 bases; unmatched junction nucleotides: 5. The CDR3 spells CASSSTGEKETQYF. CDR3 coding DNA: TGTGCCAGCAGCTCCACAGGGGAAAAAGAGACCCAGTACTTC.

The rearrangement joins TRBV10-3 to TRBJ2-7; TRBD2 might be the D (5 bases). This CDR3 comprises 15 residues. Germline V gene lookup returns CDR1 ENHRY and CDR2 SYGVKD. V gave up 6 bases and J gave up 2 bases, with 17 bases separating them. In nucleotides, the CDR3 is TGTGCCATCAGCATTGACTATCGCGGAGCCTACGAGCAGTACTTC. Residues: CAISIDYRGAYEQYF.

The chain employs TRBV10-3 and TRBJ2-2; D is uncertain. The V gene's germline CDR1 is ENHRY and CDR2 SYGVKD. Trimming stripped 6 bases from V and 6 bases from J, with 20 bases between. The CDR3 sequence is 16 residues long. In DNA form, the CDR3 reads TGTGCCATCAGCACACGCTTATCTGACTTCTCCGGGGAGCTGTTTTTT. Protein sequence: CAISTRLSDFSGELFF.

Here the CDR3 DNA reads TGTGCCAGCAGTGCTCGGGACAGGGGTGGAAAATCCAATCAGCCCCAGCATTTT. Encoded protein: CASSARDRGGKSNQPQHF. The chain uses TRBV27 and TRBJ1-5, with 10 nucleotides matching TRBD1. The J segment lost 3 bases and the V segment lost 5 bases, leaving 13 bases of the junction unmatched. In germline, CDR1 is MNHEY, CDR2 SMNVEV (reference sequence). The CDR3 consists of 18 residues.

J is TRBJ1-2 and V is TRBV11-2, with D tentatively TRBD1 (6 bases). CDR1 and CDR2 (germline): SGHAT, FQNNGV. V was trimmed by 11 bases and J by 9 bases, leaving 19 bases between them. This CDR3 has 12 residues. CDR3 bases: TGTGCCGCAGGGACATTCCCTAGGAGCTACACCTTC. As protein: CAAGTFPRSYTF.

This rearrangement joins TRBV7-9 to TRBJ2-6, with a weak D call TRBD1 (5 bases). The germline gives CDR1 SEHNR, CDR2 FQNEAQ (reference sequence). Trimming removed 4 bases at V and 0 bases at J, with 19 bases between. The CDR3 totals 19 residues. The DNA of the CDR3 is TGTGCCAGCAGCTCCCGCAATCCGACAGCCGCCTCTGGGGCCAACGTCCTGACTTTC. Amino acids: CASSSRNPTAASGANVLTF.

The chain combines TRBV29-1 with TRBJ2-2, with D tentatively TRBD1 (6 bases). CDR1 is SQVTM, CDR2 ANQGSEA, per germline. The length of the CDR3 is 12 residues. CDR3 sequence (DNA): TGCACATACAGGGAGAACACCGGGGAGCTGTTTTTT. Translation: CTYRENTGELFF.

The rearrangement joins TRBV29-1 to TRBJ2-7, with TRBD2 identical over 8 bases. This CDR3 is 16 amino acids long. The trim removed 4 bases at V and 1 base at J, leaving 12 bases unmatched. Germline loops: CDR1 SQVTM, CDR2 ANQGSEA. The DNA for the CDR3 is TGCAGCGTTGGAAGCCACGGGGGGGGATTGTCCTACGAGCAGTACTTC. Protein product: CSVGSHGGGLSYEQYF.

This sequence joins TRBV3-1 (or the pseudogene TRBV3-2) and TRBJ1-1; D unclear. From germline, CDR1 is LGHDT and CDR2 YNNKEL (reference sequence). Trimming took off 1 base at V and 0 bases at J, with 6 bases between the two ends. CDR3 length equals 14 residues. CDR3 loop: CASSQVPVNTEAFF. The DNA of the CDR3 is TGTGCCAGCAGCCAAGTCCCGGTGAACACTGAAGCTTTCTTT.

The table lists this clone with a few counts. The chain combines TRBV19 with TRBJ2-1, with TRBD1 matching 9 bases. Germline loops: CDR1 LNHDA, CDR2 SQIVND (reference sequence). J was trimmed by 6 bases and V by 5 bases; bases with no gene match: 8. There are 15 residues in the CDR3. CDR3 in DNA: TGTGCCAGTAGTTCCCCGGGACAGGGATTCAATGAGCAGTTCTTC. The encoded protein is CASSSPGQGFNEQFF.

The rearrangement uses TRBV15 and TRBJ2-1; 7 bases align to TRBD2. V shed 0 bases, J shed 8 bases, and the junction held 7 bases outside the gene matches. This CDR3 is built from 15 residues. Germline-derived CDR1 and CDR2 are LNHNV and YYDKDF (reference sequence). The CDR3 sequence: CATSREHRGSDEQFF. The DNA of the CDR3 is TGTGCCACCAGCAGAGAACATCGCGGGAGCGATGAGCAGTTCTTC.